This TCR beta chain originates from a study of T cells in Graves' hyperthyroidism and ophthalmopathy. Overall study findings and caveats: The model forecast ophthalmopathy, anticipating it by a median roughly 6 months before onset.

This clonotype was counted ten times or more. The antigen is undetermined. TCR beta CDR3 sequences were amplified from RNA transcripts. The TCR CDR3 was amplified in a first-round RT-PCR using the HTBI primer set. A single record per CDR3 protein comes from TCRdb applying MiXCR to the multiplex PCR reads. The sample consists of about 350,000 distinct CDR3 sequences, 15% to 20% of them appearing once. Germline CDR1 reads SQVTM; CDR2 reads ANQGSEA. The V and J ends lost 7 bases and 4 bases, in that order; junction bases with no gene match: 6. The CDR3 contains 13 residues. The sample was blood. The chain is built from TRBV29-1 and TRBJ2-5; 10 nucleotides match TRBD1. The origin of this receptor is a middle-aged woman with Graves' ophthalmopathy. The CDR3 reads CSAGQGSVETQYF. CDR3 DNA sequence: TGCAGCGCGGGACAGGGGTCGGTAGAGACCCAGTACTTC.